What follows are 16 T cell receptor beta chains derived from one specimen sequenced in a study of CD8 T cells in ankylosing spondylitis. Each CDR3 protein is one row after TCRdb ran MiXCR on the 5' RACE reads. The sample contains under 250,000 distinct CDR3 sequences, 20% to 30% of which appear only once. Sample: blood, either unsorted or a sorted T cell fraction (not recorded which). Receptors were obtained from a male donor with ankylosing spondylitis or in good health (not recorded which).

The V call is TRBV20-1, the J call TRBJ2-5; TRBD2 aligns across 10 bases. V gave up 3 bases and J gave up 5 bases; unmatched junction bases: 12. The CDR3 contains 16 residues. The V gene's germline CDR1 is DFQATT and CDR2 SNEGSKA (reference sequence). The CDR3 sequence is CSASPGRAGGSETQYF. The CDR3 DNA reads TGCAGTGCTAGCCCCGGCCGAGCGGGAGGGTCTGAGACCCAGTACTTC.

This clonotype was detected ten times or more. This chain links TRBV5-1 with TRBJ1-1, with D perhaps matching TRBD1 (5 bases). The CDR3 runs to 14 residues. Germline V gene sequence: CDR1 SGHRS, CDR2 YFSETQ. V was cut by 5 bases and J by 0 bases, with 11 bases left in between. CDR3 sequence reads: CASRLTAMNTEAFF. DNA for the CDR3: TGCGCCAGCAGGCTGACAGCTATGAACACTGAAGCTTTCTTT.

The rearrangement links TRBV6-5 to TRBJ2-1, with 10 bases fitting TRBD1. Looked up from germline, CDR1 is MNHEY and CDR2 is SVGAGI. The length of the CDR3 is 15 residues. Losses at the gene ends were 0 bases for V and 8 bases for J; bases not matched to a gene: 4. In DNA, the CDR3 is TGTGCCAGCAGTTACTCTGGGACAGGGGCGTATGAGCAGTTCTTC. Translating gives CASSYSGTGAYEQFF.

This clonotype was recorded once. This could be a read error, since a much larger clone is one nucleotide away. The gene calls are TRBV20-1 and TRBJ2-1, with a possible D match to TRBD2 (6 bases). V lost 3 bases to trimming and J lost 4 bases, with 16 bases between them. This CDR3 region has 15 residues. Germline CDR1 DFQATT, CDR2 SNEGSKA (reference sequence). Here the CDR3 reads CSASGGRPGYNEQFF. The CDR3 DNA reads TGCAGTGCTAGTGGAGGGCGCCCCGGGTACAATGAGCAGTTCTTC.

In regard to this clonotype: The junction departs from the called germline gene at one end, perhaps through a read error. The genes are TRBV5-1 and TRBJ2-2; D gene ambiguous. The germline V gene encodes CDR1 SGHRS and CDR2 YFSETQ. This CDR3 region has 14 residues. The CDR3 sequence: CASKQPAKTGELFF. CDR3 DNA: TGCGCCAGCAAACAACCCGCGAAAACCGGGGAGCTGTTTTTT.

Ten or more counts support this clonotype. V is TRBV11-2 and J is TRBJ2-5, with TRBD1 identical over 11 bases. This CDR3 region has 15 residues. From germline, CDR1 is SGHAT and CDR2 FQNNGV. The ends lost 5 bases at V and 4 bases at J; junction bases unmatched: 6. This CDR3 is CASSLTGTGGETQYF. The CDR3 bases are TGTGCCAGCAGCCTTACCGGGACAGGGGGAGAGACCCAGTACTTC.

V is TRBV20-1 and J is TRBJ2-1; 7 nucleotides line up with TRBD2. Germline V lookup: CDR1 DFQATT, CDR2 SNEGSKA (reference sequence). The CDR3 extends over 14 amino acids. Losses at the gene ends were 6 bases for V and 2 bases for J; bases not matched to a gene: 7. CDR3: CSAILADTYNEQFF. CDR3 nucleotide sequence: TGCAGTGCCATTCTAGCGGACACCTACAATGAGCAGTTCTTC.

This clonotype was counted at least ten times. V gene TRBV6-5 combines with J gene TRBJ2-7, with 7 bases aligning to TRBD1. The V and J ends lost 4 bases and 0 bases, in that order; junction bases with no gene match: 3. The CDR3 is made up of 14 amino acids. Germline CDR1 is MNHEY and CDR2 is SVGAGI. The chain's CDR3 is CASSSTGSSYEQYF. The CDR3 nucleotides read TGTGCCAGCAGTTCGACAGGGAGCTCCTACGAGCAGTACTTC.

The V call is TRBV7-6, the J call TRBJ2-3, with 7 bases aligning to TRBD2. Germline V gene sequence: CDR1 SGHVS, CDR2 FNYEAQ. Germline trimming cut 5 bases from V and 3 bases from J; bases unmatched to any gene: 5. CDR3 size: 14 residues. The CDR3 sequence is CASSPTSVTDTQYF. DNA of the CDR3: TGTGCCAGCAGCCCTACTAGCGTTACAGATACGCAGTATTTT. The full variable domain, rest sourced from reference TRBV7-6 and TRBJ2-3, is GAGVSQSPRYKVTKRGQDVALRCDPISGHVSLYWYRQALGQGPEFLTYFNYEAQQDKSGLPNDRFSAERPEGSISTLTIQRTEQRDSAMYRCASSPTSVTDTQYFGPGTRLTVL.

This clonotype was observed at least ten times. The V call is TRBV6-4, the J call TRBJ1-1; D is undetermined. The CDR3 length is 12 residues. Germline V lookup: CDR1 MRHNA, CDR2 SNTAGT. Between the trimmed V and J ends, which lost 10 bases and 7 bases, there was a span of 16 bases. CDR3: CAIPESTDEAFF. The DNA of the CDR3 is TGTGCCATCCCAGAGTCGACGGATGAAGCTTTCTTT.

This clonotype was observed at least ten times. CDR3 region: CSARQGVDTEAFF. CDR3 in DNA: TGCAGTGCCAGACAGGGAGTGGACACTGAAGCTTTCTTT. The V gene is TRBV20-1, the J gene TRBJ1-1; 7 positions agree with TRBD1. Trimming removed 6 bases from V and 3 bases from J; junction bases left unmatched: 7. This CDR3 comprises 13 residues. Germline lookup yields CDR1 DFQATT and CDR2 SNEGSKA (reference sequence).

On this clonotype itself: The germline gene is not matched at one end of the junction; a read error may be the cause. Here the CDR3 reads CASSLSANNEQFF. The CDR3 DNA is TGTGCTAGCAGTCTTAGCGCTAACAATGAGCAGTTCTTC. The chain is built from TRBV7-7 and TRBJ2-1, with D maybe TRBD2 (5 bases). CDR3 size: 13 residues. CDR1 and CDR2 from the germline V gene are SSHAT and FNYEAQ (reference sequence).

This clonotype was recorded many times. This chain links TRBV6-1 with TRBJ1-2; 7 bases are shared with TRBD1. The germline CDR1 and CDR2 sequences are MNHNS and SASEGT. The junction had 6 bases not matched to a gene; V was cut back by 5 bases and J by 0 bases. This CDR3 is 15 amino acids long. This CDR3 is CASSPPDRANYGYTF. CDR3 nucleotides: TGTGCCAGCAGTCCCCCCGACAGGGCTAACTATGGCTACACCTTC.

The rearrangement uses TRBV20-1 and TRBJ2-7, with 9 positions matching TRBD2. Trimming took 6 bases from V and 2 from J; bases not matched to a gene: 8. Germline CDR1 is DFQATT and CDR2 is SNEGSKA (reference sequence). CDR3 length: 14 amino acids. The CDR3 here is CSALTSGLTYEQYF. As DNA, the CDR3 is TGCAGTGCCCTCACTAGCGGGCTCACCTACGAGCAGTACTTC.

The rearrangement links TRBV5-1 to TRBJ2-7; possibly TRBD2 for D (6 bases). This CDR3 contains 14 residues. Trimming stripped 4 bases from V and 3 bases from J, with 14 bases between. Looked up from germline, CDR1 is SGHRS and CDR2 is YFSETQ. This CDR3 is CASSPEGWVYEQYF. DNA of the CDR3: TGCGCCAGCAGCCCGGAGGGCTGGGTCTACGAGCAGTACTTC.

The sample holds a few counts of this clonotype. This chain links TRBV3-1 with TRBJ2-3, with 10 bases fitting TRBD2. The CDR3 is 16 residues long. Germline CDR1 is LGHDT and CDR2 is YNNKEL (reference sequence). With 4 bases clipped from V and 0 bases from J, the junction kept 4 bases outside the gene matches. The CDR3 DNA is TGTGCCAGCAGCCGGGGACTAGCGACTAGCACAGATACGCAGTATTTT. Translating gives CASSRGLATSTDTQYF.